In this sample, the clone carrying this T cell receptor (beta chain) turned up a few times. Its antigen is unidentified. V shed 6 bases and J 5 bases; nucleotides not matched to a gene: 6. The CDR3 consists of 14 residues. Germline assignment: CDR1 DFQATT and CDR2 SNEGSKA (reference sequence). This entry belongs to a study of CD8 T cells in ankylosing spondylitis. Overall study results and limits: What appeared characteristic of ankylosing spondylitis blood was a TCR beta motif of 7 or 8 highly homologous variants. Matched ankylosing spondylitis synovial fluid reportedly showed significant enrichment of disease-linked clones. Earlier work had already found some motif variants in reactive arthritis synovial fluid and blood. Clones linked to the disease showed a CD8+ phenotype. They occurred at relatively low frequencies in peripheral blood.

By quantitative 5'-RACE with molecular barcodes, the TCR beta libraries were made. TCRdb used MiXCR to reprocess the 5' RACE reads, holding one entry per CDR3 protein. The repertoire holds some 800,000 distinct CDR3 sequences, with over 9.5% as singletons. The TCR comes from a male donor with ankylosing spondylitis. The sequencing input was blood, either unsorted or a sorted T cell fraction (not recorded which). The rearrangement uses TRBV20-1 and TRBJ2-2; 10 nucleotides agree with TRBD1. This CDR3 reads CSARQGAGTGELFF. The CDR3, as DNA: TGCAGTGCAAGACAGGGGGCTGGGACCGGGGAGCTGTTTTTT.